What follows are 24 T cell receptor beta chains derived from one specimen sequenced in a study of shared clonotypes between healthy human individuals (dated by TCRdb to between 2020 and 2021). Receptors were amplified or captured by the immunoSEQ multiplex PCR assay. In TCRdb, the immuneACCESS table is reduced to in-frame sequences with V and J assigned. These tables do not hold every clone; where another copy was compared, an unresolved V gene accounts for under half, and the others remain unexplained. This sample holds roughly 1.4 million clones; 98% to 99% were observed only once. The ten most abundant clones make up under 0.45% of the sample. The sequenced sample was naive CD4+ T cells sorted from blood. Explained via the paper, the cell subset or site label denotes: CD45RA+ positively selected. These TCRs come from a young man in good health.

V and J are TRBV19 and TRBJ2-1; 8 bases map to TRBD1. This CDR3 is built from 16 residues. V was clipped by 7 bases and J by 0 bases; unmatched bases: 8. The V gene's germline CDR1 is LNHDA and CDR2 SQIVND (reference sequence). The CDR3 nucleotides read TGTGCCAGTACTACCAGGGGGCCTAGCTCCTACAATGAGCAGTTCTTC. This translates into CASTTRGPSSYNEQFF.

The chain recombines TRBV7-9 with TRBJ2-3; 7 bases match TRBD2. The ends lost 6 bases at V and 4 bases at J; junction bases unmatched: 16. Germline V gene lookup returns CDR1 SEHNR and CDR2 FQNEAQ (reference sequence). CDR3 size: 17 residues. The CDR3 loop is CASRHKSGRAAADTQYF. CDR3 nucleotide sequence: TGTGCCAGCAGACATAAATCTGGGAGGGCCGCGGCAGATACGCAGTATTTT.

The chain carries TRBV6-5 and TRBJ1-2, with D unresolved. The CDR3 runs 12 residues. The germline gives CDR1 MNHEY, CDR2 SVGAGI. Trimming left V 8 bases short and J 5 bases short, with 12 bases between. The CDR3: CASRDLGYGYTF. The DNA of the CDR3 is TGTGCCAGCCGCGACCTGGGGTATGGCTACACCTTC.

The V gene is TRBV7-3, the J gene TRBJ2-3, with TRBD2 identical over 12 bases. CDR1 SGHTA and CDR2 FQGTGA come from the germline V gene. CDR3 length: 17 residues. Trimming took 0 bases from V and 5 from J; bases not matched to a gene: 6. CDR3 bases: TGTGCCAGCAGCTTAACGTCTAGCGGGAGGGCAGTAGATACGCAGTATTTT. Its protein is CASSLTSSGRAVDTQYF.

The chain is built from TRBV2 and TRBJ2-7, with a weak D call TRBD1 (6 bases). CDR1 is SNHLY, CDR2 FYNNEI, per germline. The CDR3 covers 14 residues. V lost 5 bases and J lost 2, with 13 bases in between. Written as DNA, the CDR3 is TGTGCCAGCAGTCCAGACAGGTTAACCTACGAGCAGTACTTC. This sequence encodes CASSPDRLTYEQYF.

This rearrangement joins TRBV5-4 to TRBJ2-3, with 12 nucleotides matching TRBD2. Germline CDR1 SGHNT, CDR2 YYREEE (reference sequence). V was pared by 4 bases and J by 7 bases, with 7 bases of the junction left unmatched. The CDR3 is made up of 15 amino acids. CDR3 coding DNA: TGTGCCAGCAGCCCTAGCGGGAGGGAGGCACATACGCAGTATTTT. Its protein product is CASSPSGREAHTQYF.

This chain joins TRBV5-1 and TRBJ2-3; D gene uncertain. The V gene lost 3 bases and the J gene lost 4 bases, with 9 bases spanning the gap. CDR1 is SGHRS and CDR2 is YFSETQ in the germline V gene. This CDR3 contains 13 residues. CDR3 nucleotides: TGCGCCAGCAGCTCGCAGGCCCCAGATACGCAGTATTTT. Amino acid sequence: CASSSQAPDTQYF.

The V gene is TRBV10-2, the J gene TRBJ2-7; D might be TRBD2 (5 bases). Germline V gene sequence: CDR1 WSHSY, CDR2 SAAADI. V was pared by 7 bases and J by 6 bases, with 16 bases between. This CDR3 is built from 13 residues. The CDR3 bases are TGCGCCAGCACCCGGGGAGACCTACTCGAGCAGTACTTC. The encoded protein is CASTRGDLLEQYF.

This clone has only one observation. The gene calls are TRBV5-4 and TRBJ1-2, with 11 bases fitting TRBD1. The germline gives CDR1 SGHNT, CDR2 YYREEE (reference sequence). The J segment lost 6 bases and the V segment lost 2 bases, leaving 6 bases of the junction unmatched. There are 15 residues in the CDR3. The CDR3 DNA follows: TGTGCCAGCAGCTTCACCGGGACAGGGGGAGATGGCTACACCTTC. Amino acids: CASSFTGTGGDGYTF.

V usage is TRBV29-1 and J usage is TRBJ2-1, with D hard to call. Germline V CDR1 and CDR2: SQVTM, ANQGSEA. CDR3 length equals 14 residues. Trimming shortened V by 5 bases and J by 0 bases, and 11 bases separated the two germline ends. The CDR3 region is CSVYGPLSYNEQFF. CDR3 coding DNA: TGCAGCGTTTACGGACCCCTCTCCTACAATGAGCAGTTCTTC.

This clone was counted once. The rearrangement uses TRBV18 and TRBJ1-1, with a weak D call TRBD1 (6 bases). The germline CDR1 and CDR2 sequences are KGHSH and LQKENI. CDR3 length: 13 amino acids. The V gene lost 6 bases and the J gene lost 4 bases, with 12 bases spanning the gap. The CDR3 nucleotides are TGTGCCAGCTCTCAGGGGCGGACCACTGAAGCTTTCTTT. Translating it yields CASSQGRTTEAFF.

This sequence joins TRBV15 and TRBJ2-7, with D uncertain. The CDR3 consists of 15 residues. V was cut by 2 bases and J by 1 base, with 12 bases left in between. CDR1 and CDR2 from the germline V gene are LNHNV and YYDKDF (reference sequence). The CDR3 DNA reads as TGTGCCACCAGCAGACGAAACCTCGGGTCCTACGAGCAGTACTTC. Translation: CATSRRNLGSYEQYF. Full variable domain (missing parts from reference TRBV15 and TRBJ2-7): DAMVIQNPRYQVTQFGKPVTLSCSQTLNHNVMYWYQQKSSQAPKLLFHYYDKDFNNEADTPDNFQSRRPNTSFCFLDIRSPGLGDTAMYLCATSRRNLGSYEQYFGPGTRLTVT.

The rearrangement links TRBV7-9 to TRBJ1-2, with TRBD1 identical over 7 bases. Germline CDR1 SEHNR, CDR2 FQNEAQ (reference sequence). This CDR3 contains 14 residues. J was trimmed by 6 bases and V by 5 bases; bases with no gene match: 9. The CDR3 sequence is CASSHETTGHGYTF. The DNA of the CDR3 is TGTGCCAGCAGCCATGAGACGACAGGGCATGGCTACACCTTC.

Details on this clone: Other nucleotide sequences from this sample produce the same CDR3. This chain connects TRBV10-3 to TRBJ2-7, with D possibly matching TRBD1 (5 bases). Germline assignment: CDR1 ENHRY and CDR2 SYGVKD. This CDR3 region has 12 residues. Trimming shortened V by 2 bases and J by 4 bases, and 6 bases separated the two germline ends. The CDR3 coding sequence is TGTGCCATCAGTGAGACAGGTTACGAGCAGTACTTC. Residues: CAISETGYEQYF.

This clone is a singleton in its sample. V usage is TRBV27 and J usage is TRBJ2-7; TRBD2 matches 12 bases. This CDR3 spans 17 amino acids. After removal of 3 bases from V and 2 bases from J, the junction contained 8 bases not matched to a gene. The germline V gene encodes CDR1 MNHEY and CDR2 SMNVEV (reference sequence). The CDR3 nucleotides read TGTGCCAGCAGTTTGCGCCGGACTAGCGGGACCACCTACGAGCAGTACTTC. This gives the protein CASSLRRTSGTTYEQYF.

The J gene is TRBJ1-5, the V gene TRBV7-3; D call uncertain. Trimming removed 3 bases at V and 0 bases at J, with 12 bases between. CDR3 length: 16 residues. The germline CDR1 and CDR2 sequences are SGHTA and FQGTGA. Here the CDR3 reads CASSFSGVYSNQPQHF. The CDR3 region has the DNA TGTGCCAGCAGCTTTAGCGGGGTCTATAGCAATCAGCCCCAGCATTTT.

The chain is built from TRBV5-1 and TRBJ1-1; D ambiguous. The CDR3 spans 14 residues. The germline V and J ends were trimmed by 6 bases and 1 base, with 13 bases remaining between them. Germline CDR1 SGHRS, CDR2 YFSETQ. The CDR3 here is CASNLGSGNTEAFF. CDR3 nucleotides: TGCGCCAGCAATCTTGGTTCAGGGAACACTGAAGCTTTCTTT.

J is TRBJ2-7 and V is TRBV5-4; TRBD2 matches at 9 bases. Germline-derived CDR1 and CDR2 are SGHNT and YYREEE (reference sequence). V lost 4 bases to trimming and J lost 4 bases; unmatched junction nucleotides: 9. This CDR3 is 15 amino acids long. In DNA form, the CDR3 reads TGTGCCAGCAGCCGGACGGTAGCGGGAGCTTACGAGCAGTACTTC. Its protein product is CASSRTVAGAYEQYF.

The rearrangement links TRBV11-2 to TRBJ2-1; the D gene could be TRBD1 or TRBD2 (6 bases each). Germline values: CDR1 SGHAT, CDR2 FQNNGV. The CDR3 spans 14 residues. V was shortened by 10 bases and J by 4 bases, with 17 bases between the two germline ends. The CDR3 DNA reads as TGTGCCACCCGGGGGCTAGGGCCGTACAATGAGCAGTTCTTC. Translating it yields CATRGLGPYNEQFF.

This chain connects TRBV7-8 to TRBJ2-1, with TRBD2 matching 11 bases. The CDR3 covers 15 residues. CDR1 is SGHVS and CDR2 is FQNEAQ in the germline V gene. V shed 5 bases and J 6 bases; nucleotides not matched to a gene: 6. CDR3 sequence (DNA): TGTGCCAGCAGCGCCGGTAGCGGGAGGGCCAATGAGCAGTTCTTC. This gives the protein CASSAGSGRANEQFF.

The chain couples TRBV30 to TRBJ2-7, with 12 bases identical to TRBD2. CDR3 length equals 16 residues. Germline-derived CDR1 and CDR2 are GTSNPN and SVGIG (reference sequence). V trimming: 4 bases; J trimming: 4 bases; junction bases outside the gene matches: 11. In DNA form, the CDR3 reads TGTGCCTGGATACCCGGACTAGCGGGACAGTTTTACGAGCAGTACTTC. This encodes CAWIPGLAGQFYEQYF.

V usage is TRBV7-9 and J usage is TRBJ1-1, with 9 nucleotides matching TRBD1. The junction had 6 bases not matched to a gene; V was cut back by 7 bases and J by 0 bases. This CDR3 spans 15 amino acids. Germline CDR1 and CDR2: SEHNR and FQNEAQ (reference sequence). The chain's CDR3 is CASTFGQGMNTEAFF. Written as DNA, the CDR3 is TGTGCCAGCACCTTCGGACAGGGGATGAACACTGAAGCTTTCTTT.

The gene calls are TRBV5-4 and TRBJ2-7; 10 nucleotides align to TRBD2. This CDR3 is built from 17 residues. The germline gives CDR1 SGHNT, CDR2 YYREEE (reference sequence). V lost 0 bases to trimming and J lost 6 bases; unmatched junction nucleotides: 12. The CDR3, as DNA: TGTGCCAGCAGCTTGGAGGCTAGCGGGAGTTTTGGTCGCGAGCAGTACTTC. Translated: CASSLEASGSFGREQYF. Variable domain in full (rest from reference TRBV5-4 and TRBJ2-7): ETGVTQSPTHLIKTRGQQVTLRCSSQSGHNTVSWYQQALGQGPQFIFQYYREEENGRGNFPPRFSGLQFPNYSSELNVNALELDDSALYLCASSLEASGSFGREQYFGPGTRLTVT.

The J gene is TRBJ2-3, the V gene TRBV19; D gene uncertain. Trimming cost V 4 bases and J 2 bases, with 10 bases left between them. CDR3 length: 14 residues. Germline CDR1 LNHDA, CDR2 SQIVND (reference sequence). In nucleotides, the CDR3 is TGTGCCAGTAGTACAGAGACCCACACAGATACGCAGTATTTT. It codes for CASSTETHTDTQYF.